This is a list of T cell receptor beta chains from one sample in a study of control samples from healthy donors and cancer patients. Clones were sequenced by immunoSEQ multiplex PCR, and TCRdb holds only the in-frame ones, with some missing. The data show around 130,000 clones, 85% to 95% seen once. Sequencing used PBMCs. The receptor set was obtained from a middle-aged man with head and neck cancer. Each CDR3 is given with its conserved first and last residue.

j_call v_call cdr3_aa
TRBJ1-1 TRBV6-1 CASSEALREGRAFF
TRBJ2-3 TRBV11-2 CASSPGLVTDTQYF
TRBJ2-7 TRBV27 CASSEILGGRYEQYF
TRBJ2-7 TRBV20-1 CSASSASGGSLLAYEQYF
TRBJ2-7 TRBV3-1/TRBV3-2 CASSQAAVVSPYEQYF
TRBJ1-2 TRBV7-2 CASSRQGQNYGYTF
TRBJ2-3 TRBV7-9 CASSLEGSYTDTQYF
TRBJ1-6 TRBV4-3 CASSTDGNSPLHF
TRBJ1-1 TRBV6-5 CASSSPRSAMNTEAFF
TRBJ2-3 TRBV9 CASSPGLSPDTQYF
TRBJ2-1 TRBV5-1 CASSGLGARNEQFF
TRBJ1-5 TRBV19 CASRKTGGMEPQHF
TRBJ2-5 TRBV9 CASSGPADREETQYF
TRBJ2-1 TRBV4-2 CASSQDRLAMNEQFF
TRBJ2-7 TRBV18 CASSPIFTGTVPYEQYF
TRBJ2-1 TRBV7-2 CASSLAPWEQLNEQFF
TRBJ2-3 TRBV19 CASRSTAGLTDTQYF
TRBJ1-5 TRBV12-3/TRBV12-4 CASTKLSNQPQHF
TRBJ1-1 TRBV6-4 CAPRGENTEAFF
TRBJ2-7 TRBV19 CASKRGQSTYEQYF
TRBJ2-7 TRBV2 CASRGDRAEQYF
TRBJ2-2 TRBV30 CAWNRDRRAGELFF
TRBJ1-2 TRBV5-6 CAPMRRLEGFSYGYTF
TRBJ2-2 TRBV4-3 CASSQSGELFF
TRBJ1-1 TRBV7-3 CASSLTPTGYTEAFF
TRBJ1-2 TRBV9 CASSVPGQGHGYTF
TRBJ1-1 TRBV5-1 CASTQGNTEAFF
TRBJ1-6 TRBV5-1 CASSAGQTSQNSPLHF
TRBJ2-7 TRBV20-1 CSARDLYEQYF
TRBJ1-1 TRBV28 CASSLWGVDTEAFF
TRBJ1-1 TRBV12-3/TRBV12-4 CASSFPFGTEAFF
TRBJ2-1 TRBV7-8 CASSLTGATYNEQFF
TRBJ1-5 TRBV19 CASSQGYSNQPQHF
TRBJ2-3 TRBV2 CASPKRAGLPRETDTQYF
TRBJ2-3 TRBV7-9 CASSLSGDTQYF
TRBJ2-7 TRBV7-2 CASSSSSAGAYEQYF
TRBJ2-7 TRBV18 CASSPPNPDEQYF
TRBJ1-5 TRBV5-5 CASSLGDNSNQPQHF
TRBJ1-4 TRBV5-1 CASSYSGTQNEKLFF
TRBJ2-5 TRBV5-6 CASSFSWGGTQYF
TRBJ1-1 TRBV7-9 CASSLGNGEAFF
TRBJ1-1 TRBV7-9 CASSLAGLNTEAFF